This T cell receptor beta chain was found in a study of blood T cells in healthy people across ages. Germline CDR1 reads LGHDT; CDR2 reads YNNKEL (reference sequence). The CDR3 is made up of 16 amino acids. Sample-barcoded 5' priming and a J-beta primer mix drove a second PCR of roughly 7 to 11 cycles. CDR3-containing paired-end reads numbering at least 2.5 million came from each sample. One entry per CDR3 protein results from TCRdb running MiXCR on the 5' RACE reads. The sample records 650,000 to 800,000 distinct CDR3 sequences, approximately 48% being singletons. Concerning this clonotype itself: The junction departs from germline at one end; a sequencing error may be responsible.

The origin of this receptor is a man aged 60 to 75 in good health. The specimen was blood. V and J are TRBV3-1 and TRBJ1-4; D unresolved. The CDR3 sequence: CASSLSPPGLDEKLFF. The CDR3 DNA sequence: TGTGCTAGCAGCCTATCCCCCCCCGGGCTGGATGAAAAGCTGTTTTTT. Supplemented by reference TRBV3-1 and TRBJ1-4, the full variable domain reads DTAVSQTPKYLVTQMGNDKSIKCEQNLGHDTMYWYKQDSKKFLKIMFSYNNKELIINETVPNRFSPKSPDKAHLNLHINSLELGDSAVYFCASSLSPPGLDEKLFFGSGTQLSVL.